The 30 T cell receptor beta chains below come from one sample, sequenced in a study of blood T cell repertoires in COVID-19. Assay used: immunoSEQ multiplex PCR; TCRdb lists only in-frame clones, some missing. This table has a few hundred thousand clones, approximately 84% appearing once. Material for sequencing was PBMCs or T cells enriched from blood (not recorded which). The origin of the receptors is a woman between 18 and 30 years old who had recovered from COVID-19.

This rearrangement joins TRBV6-5 to TRBJ2-5; the D is unclear. Trimming took 7 bases from V and 5 from J, leaving 14 bases between them. This CDR3 is built from 13 residues. Germline-derived CDR1 and CDR2 are MNHEY and SVGAGI. The DNA for the CDR3 is TGTGCCAGCAAGCCCCGATTAGAGGAGACCCAGTACTTC. This translates into CASKPRLEETQYF.

The gene calls are TRBV20-1 and TRBJ2-3; D is ambiguous. CDR1 and CDR2 (germline): DFQATT, SNEGSKA (reference sequence). The V gene lost 3 bases and the J gene lost 4 bases, with 14 bases spanning the gap. The CDR3 extends over 14 amino acids. CDR3 coding DNA: TGCAGTGCTAGTCGGGTGGAGATTGCAGATACGCAGTATTTT. Its translation: CSASRVEIADTQYF.

The V call is TRBV9, the J call TRBJ1-1, with TRBD1 identical over 7 bases. V was clipped by 3 bases and J by 0 bases; unmatched bases: 2. The CDR3 is 14 residues long. Germline CDR1 is SGDLS and CDR2 is YYNGEE. The CDR3 is CASSGGQVNTEAFF. In DNA form, the CDR3 reads TGTGCCAGCAGCGGCGGACAGGTGAACACTGAAGCTTTCTTT.

This chain uses TRBV30 with TRBJ2-3; 10 nucleotides match TRBD2. Germline-derived CDR1 and CDR2 are GTSNPN and SVGIG (reference sequence). J lost 3 bases, V lost 5 bases, and 5 bases had no gene match. This CDR3 is 14 amino acids long. CDR3 nucleotides: TGTGCCTGGGTTCTAGCGGGAGCAACAGATACGCAGTATTTT. Translated, it gives CAWVLAGATDTQYF.

This chain joins TRBV6-5 and TRBJ2-1; the D gene is possibly TRBD2 (6 bases). CDR1 is MNHEY and CDR2 is SVGAGI in the germline V gene. Trimming removed 6 bases from V and 10 bases from J, with 19 bases in between. The CDR3 contains 14 residues. DNA for the CDR3: TGTGCCAGCAGCTTTGGAGAGACTAGTTGGGAGCAGTTCTTC. Protein product: CASSFGETSWEQFF.

The V gene is TRBV24-1, the J gene TRBJ2-2; D uncertain. Germline V lookup: CDR1 KGHDR, CDR2 SFDVKD. There are 13 residues in the CDR3. Trimming cost V 2 bases and J 6 bases, with 6 bases left between them. The CDR3 bases are TGTGCCACCAGTGATTCTCGGGCCGGGGAGCTGTTTTTT. Protein sequence: CATSDSRAGELFF.

The chain carries TRBV9 and TRBJ1-2, with 7 bases lining up with TRBD1. Germline values: CDR1 SGDLS, CDR2 YYNGEE. V shed 5 bases and J 3 bases; nucleotides not matched to a gene: 19. This CDR3 has 18 amino acids. The CDR3 sequence: CASRPLGGLEGADYGYTF. CDR3 sequence (DNA): TGTGCCAGCAGGCCTTTAGGCGGGCTTGAGGGGGCGGACTATGGCTACACCTTC.

This chain joins TRBV14 and TRBJ1-1; D ambiguous. V lost 4 bases and J lost 3, with 21 bases in between. In germline, CDR1 is SGHDN, CDR2 FVKESK. This CDR3 has 17 amino acids. CDR3 sequence reads: CASSPRISSLADTEAFF. The CDR3 DNA sequence: TGTGCCAGCAGCCCCAGAATTAGCTCCCTAGCAGACACTGAAGCTTTCTTT.

The chain recombines TRBV25-1 with TRBJ1-1, with D hard to call. V was shortened by 4 bases and J by 6 bases, with 12 bases between the two germline ends. Germline V lookup: CDR1 MGHDK, CDR2 SYGVNS. This CDR3 region has 13 residues. The CDR3 bases are TGTGCCAGCAGTGGGTTCGGGTATTCTGAAGCTTTCTTT. This gives the protein CASSGFGYSEAFF.

The chain couples TRBV7-9 to TRBJ2-2; D is undetermined. The length of the CDR3 is 12 residues. In germline, CDR1 is SEHNR, CDR2 FQNEAQ (reference sequence). Trimming took 5 bases from V and 8 from J, leaving 9 bases between them. The CDR3 sequence is CASSPLLGELFF. CDR3 DNA sequence: TGTGCCAGCAGCCCACTTTTGGGGGAGCTGTTTTTT.

The chain joins TRBV7-8 to TRBJ2-2, with D possibly matching TRBD2 (6 bases). Trimming removed 5 bases from V and 6 bases from J, with 16 bases in between. Germline V gene data show CDR1 as SGHVS and CDR2 as FQNEAQ. The CDR3 loop spans 15 amino acids. CDR3 in amino acids: CASSNRLGSAGELFF. CDR3 in DNA: TGTGCCAGCAGCAATCGACTAGGTAGCGCCGGGGAGCTGTTTTTT.

The J gene is TRBJ1-6, the V gene TRBV7-3; maybe TRBD1 (5 bases). This CDR3 is 15 amino acids long. CDR1 is SGHTA and CDR2 is FQGTGA in the germline V gene. V was shortened by 0 bases and J by 9 bases, with 12 bases between the two germline ends. The CDR3 loop is CASSLTVDRGSPLHF. In DNA form, the CDR3 reads TGTGCCAGCAGCTTAACTGTCGATAGGGGTTCACCCCTCCACTTT.

The chain employs TRBV5-1 and TRBJ1-3; 8 bases align to TRBD1. The CDR3 is made up of 17 amino acids. Looked up from germline, CDR1 is SGHRS and CDR2 is YFSETQ. The trim removed 4 bases at V and 0 bases at J, leaving 9 bases unmatched. In DNA, the CDR3 is TGCGCCAGCAGCCCCTACCCTGGACAGGGCTCTGGAAACACCATATATTTT. Protein: CASSPYPGQGSGNTIYF.

V usage is TRBV9 and J usage is TRBJ1-2; no reliable D call. V lost 0 bases and J 7 bases, leaving 10 bases between the germline ends. The CDR3 loop spans 13 amino acids. CDR1 and CDR2 (germline): SGDLS, YYNGEE. CDR3 sequence reads: CASSVGGKSGYTF. Written as DNA, the CDR3 is TGTGCCAGCAGCGTAGGAGGGAAATCTGGCTACACCTTC.

This clone was found once. The rearrangement joins TRBV5-1 to TRBJ2-2, with TRBD1 matching 10 bases. CDR1 is SGHRS and CDR2 is YFSETQ in the germline V gene. The CDR3 is made up of 16 amino acids. V lost 2 bases and J lost 3; bases outside the gene matches: 4. The CDR3 nucleotides are TGCGCCAGCAGCTTTGGGGACAGGGGTTACACCGGGGAGCTGTTTTTT. Translated, it gives CASSFGDRGYTGELFF.

The DNA for the CDR3 is TGTGCCAGCTCGCCGAGCGATTACAGAGGGGGCTACACCTTC. Translating it yields CASSPSDYRGGYTF. The V and J genes are TRBV18 and TRBJ1-2; D call uncertain. V was shortened by 6 bases and J by 8 bases, with 19 bases between the two germline ends. CDR3 length equals 14 residues. Germline loops: CDR1 KGHSH, CDR2 LQKENI.

This chain uses TRBV7-9 with TRBJ2-3, with D possibly TRBD2 on 5 matching bases. The germline V gene encodes CDR1 SEHNR and CDR2 FQNEAQ (reference sequence). This CDR3 spans 15 amino acids. V was shortened by 1 base and J by 4 bases, with 12 bases between the two germline ends. The chain's CDR3 is CASSLGTPGSDTQYF. DNA for the CDR3: TGTGCCAGCAGCTTAGGTACTCCGGGGTCAGATACGCAGTATTTT.

The J gene is TRBJ2-6, the V gene TRBV9; D is possibly TRBD2 (6 bases). The CDR3 spans 17 residues. V lost 0 bases and J 0 bases, leaving 10 bases between the germline ends. Germline CDR1 reads SGDLS; CDR2 reads YYNGEE. CDR3 loop: CASSVAGGFSGANVLTF. Here the CDR3 DNA reads TGTGCCAGCAGCGTAGCTGGGGGGTTCTCTGGGGCCAACGTCCTGACTTTC.

The V and J genes are TRBV24-1 and TRBJ1-2; D remains unclear. The germline V gene has CDR1 KGHDR and CDR2 SFDVKD. The CDR3 has 12 residues. Trimming pared 5 bases from V and 2 bases from J, leaving 5 bases between. CDR3 sequence: CATSVGNYGYTF. The CDR3 DNA reads TGTGCCACCAGTGTTGGCAACTATGGCTACACCTTC.

The rearrangement links TRBV9 to TRBJ1-3; tentative D call: TRBD1 (5 bases). This CDR3 contains 14 residues. V lost 2 bases, J lost 6 bases, and 12 bases lay in between. Germline assignment: CDR1 SGDLS and CDR2 YYNGEE. The CDR3 coding sequence is TGTGCCAGCAGCGTCGGGGGGATCGAAAACACCATATATTTT. Translation gives CASSVGGIENTIYF.

This chain connects TRBV6-2 or TRBV6-3 to TRBJ2-3; 11 nucleotides align to TRBD2. This CDR3 has 16 residues. Trimming took 4 bases from V and 4 from J; bases not matched to a gene: 7. Germline V gene lookup returns CDR1 MNHEY and CDR2 SVGEGT. The CDR3 reads CASSSNLAGGADTQYF. The DNA of the CDR3 is TGTGCCAGCAGTTCAAACCTAGCGGGGGGCGCAGATACGCAGTATTTT.

The rearrangement uses TRBV7-8 and TRBJ1-2; D is possibly TRBD1 (5 bases). CDR3 size: 13 residues. CDR1 SGHVS and CDR2 FQNEAQ come from the germline V gene. V was trimmed by 5 bases and J by 3 bases, leaving 10 bases between them. As DNA, the CDR3 is TGTGCCAGCAGCCTCGACAGCTACTATGGCTACACCTTC. This codes for CASSLDSYYGYTF.

The chain links TRBV6-5 to TRBJ1-1; 7 bases match TRBD1. Unmatched junction bases numbered 6, after V lost 2 bases and J lost 0 bases. The germline gives CDR1 MNHEY, CDR2 SVGAGI. There are 16 residues in the CDR3. CDR3 nucleotides: TGTGCCAGCAGTTACCCCTGGACAGGAATGAACACTGAAGCTTTCTTT. As protein: CASSYPWTGMNTEAFF.

This sequence joins TRBV2 and TRBJ1-4; 8 nucleotides line up with TRBD1. This CDR3 is 15 amino acids long. V shed 2 bases and J 8 bases; nucleotides not matched to a gene: 7. Germline V CDR1 and CDR2: SNHLY, FYNNEI. The CDR3: CASSESIRTGEKLFF. DNA of the CDR3: TGTGCCAGCAGTGAAAGTATTAGGACAGGGGAAAAACTGTTTTTT.

This clone was counted once. This chain connects TRBV30 to TRBJ2-5; D is perhaps TRBD2 (6 bases). This CDR3 is 14 amino acids long. Germline V gene data show CDR1 as GTSNPN and CDR2 as SVGIG (reference sequence). The V and J ends lost 2 bases and 1 base respectively, with 11 bases between them. CDR3 in DNA: TGTGCCTGGAGTCGGGGGACCCTCCAAGAGACCCAGTACTTC. Amino acid sequence: CAWSRGTLQETQYF.

This clone was seen once. The CDR3 sequence is CATSEAGGPRRDEQFF. The CDR3 DNA sequence: TGTGCCACCAGTGAAGCGGGGGGGCCTCGGCGCGATGAGCAGTTCTTC. The chain uses TRBV24-1 and TRBJ2-1; 10 bases are shared with TRBD2. This CDR3 comprises 16 residues. CDR1 is KGHDR, CDR2 SFDVKD, per germline. Germline trimming cut 4 bases from V and 8 bases from J; bases unmatched to any gene: 10.

The V call is TRBV28, the J call TRBJ1-1; TRBD1 aligns across 7 bases. J was trimmed by 2 bases and V by 3 bases; bases with no gene match: 12. CDR1 MDHEN and CDR2 SYDVKM come from the germline V gene. This CDR3 contains 17 residues. The CDR3 loop is CASSFTTGKRRNTEAFF. The CDR3 DNA reads as TGTGCCAGCAGTTTTACGACAGGGAAGAGGCGCAACACTGAAGCTTTCTTT.

The chain links TRBV6-5 to TRBJ2-7; D might be TRBD2 (6 bases). The ends were cut back, 4 bases at V and 6 bases at J, with 13 bases in the middle. CDR1 and CDR2 (germline): MNHEY, SVGAGI. The CDR3 sequence is 13 residues long. This CDR3 is CASSWRGIGEQYF. The CDR3 bases are TGTGCCAGCAGTTGGAGGGGAATAGGCGAGCAGTACTTC.

This clone was seen once. The chain uses TRBV19 and TRBJ1-4, with D hard to call. V was trimmed by 4 bases and J by 7 bases, leaving 13 bases between them. CDR1 and CDR2 from the germline V gene are LNHDA and SQIVND (reference sequence). This CDR3 spans 14 amino acids. The DNA of the CDR3 is TGTGCCAGTAGTACTAGTTCGTACGTTGAAAAACTGTTTTTT. Protein product: CASSTSSYVEKLFF.

V gene TRBV13 combines with J gene TRBJ1-2; 7 nucleotides align to TRBD1. The germline V gene encodes CDR1 PRHDT and CDR2 FYEKMQ (reference sequence). Trimming at V came to 5 bases and at J to 7 bases, leaving 13 bases not matched to a gene. This CDR3 is built from 15 residues. CDR3 DNA: TGTGCCAGCAGCCAACGCCCCCGCAGGGGGTTTGGCTACACCTTC. This translates into CASSQRPRRGFGYTF.